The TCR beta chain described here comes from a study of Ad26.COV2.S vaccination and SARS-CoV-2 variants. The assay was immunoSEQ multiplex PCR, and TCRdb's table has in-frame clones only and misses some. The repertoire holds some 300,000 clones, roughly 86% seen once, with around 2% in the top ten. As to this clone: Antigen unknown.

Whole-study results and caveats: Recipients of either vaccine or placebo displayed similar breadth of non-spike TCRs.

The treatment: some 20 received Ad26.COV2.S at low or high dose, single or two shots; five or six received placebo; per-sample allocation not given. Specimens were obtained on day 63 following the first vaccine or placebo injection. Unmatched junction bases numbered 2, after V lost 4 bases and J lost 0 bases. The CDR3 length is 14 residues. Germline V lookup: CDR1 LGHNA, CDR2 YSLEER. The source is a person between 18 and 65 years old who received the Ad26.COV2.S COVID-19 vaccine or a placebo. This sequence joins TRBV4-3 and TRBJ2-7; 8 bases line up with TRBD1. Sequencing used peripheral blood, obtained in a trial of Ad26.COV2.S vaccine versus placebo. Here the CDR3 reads CASSPDRASYEQYF. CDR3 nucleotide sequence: TGCGCCAGCAGCCCGGACAGGGCCTCCTACGAGCAGTACTTC.